This entry lists 15 T cell receptor beta chains sequenced from one sample in a study of response to subunit inactivated influenza vaccine. Each CDR3 protein gets one entry after TCRdb re-called the RT-PCR reads with MiXCR. Of a few hundred thousand distinct CDR3 sequences detected, approximately 7.2% appear once; the ten largest clones hold roughly 14%. Sequences were derived from PBMCs from blood, sampled approximately 25 months after vaccination. The receptors were sampled from a man between 45 and 75 years old who received an inactivated influenza vaccine.

This sequence joins TRBV20-1 and TRBJ2-7, with D uncertain. Trimming left V 6 bases short and J 1 base short, with 10 bases between. The CDR3 consists of 12 residues. Germline lookup yields CDR1 DFQATT and CDR2 SNEGSKA (reference sequence). The CDR3 loop is CSAPDLSYEQYF. The CDR3 DNA follows: TGCAGTGCCCCGGACCTGTCCTACGAGCAGTACTTC.

This clonotype appeared a single time. A read error is possible here, since a much larger clone lies one base away. The V and J genes are TRBV24-1 and TRBJ2-3; D is ambiguous. V was cut by 5 bases and J by 0 bases, with 5 bases left in between. Germline loops: CDR1 KGHDR, CDR2 SFDVKD. This CDR3 has 13 residues. Written as DNA, the CDR3 is TGTGCCACCAGTGGTTTCAGCACAGATACGCAGTATTTT. It codes for CATSGFSTDTQYF.

Only a few counts were recorded for this clonotype. This chain uses TRBV20-1 with TRBJ2-1; 12 bases are a match to TRBD1. Germline values: CDR1 DFQATT, CDR2 SNEGSKA (reference sequence). V lost 3 bases, J lost 9 bases, and 6 bases stayed unmatched. This CDR3 has 14 residues. The DNA of the CDR3 is TGCAGTGCTAGTCTGGGACAGGGGGCAGGTGAGCAGTTCTTC. As protein: CSASLGQGAGEQFF.

This clonotype showed up just a few times. The chain links TRBV9 to TRBJ1-2; 7 positions agree with TRBD1. The CDR3 runs 15 residues. V shed 0 bases, J shed 8 bases, and the junction held 10 bases outside the gene matches. Germline assignment: CDR1 SGDLS and CDR2 YYNGEE. CDR3: CASSVGTGSNSGYTF. For the CDR3, the DNA is TGTGCCAGCAGCGTAGGGACAGGCAGCAACAGCGGCTACACCTTC.

This clonotype was observed a handful of times. The V call is TRBV20-1, the J call TRBJ2-7, with 8 positions matching TRBD1. CDR1 is DFQATT and CDR2 is SNEGSKA in the germline V gene (reference sequence). Losses at the gene ends were 3 bases for V and 2 bases for J; bases not matched to a gene: 3. CDR3 length: 13 residues. The CDR3 here is CSARTGATYEQYF. DNA for the CDR3: TGCAGTGCTAGGACAGGGGCGACCTACGAGCAGTACTTC.

The chain links TRBV5-6 to TRBJ1-3; no clear D. The CDR3 loop spans 15 amino acids. Trimming removed 2 bases from V and 0 bases from J, with 9 bases in between. Germline CDR1 and CDR2: SGHDT and YYEEEE. CDR3 DNA sequence: TGTGCCAGCAGCTTCGGGATCCACTCTGGAAACACCATATATTTT. Amino acids: CASSFGIHSGNTIYF.

A few counts support this clonotype. The chain employs TRBV9 and TRBJ2-5, with TRBD2 identical over 9 bases. Germline V lookup: CDR1 SGDLS, CDR2 YYNGEE. The CDR3 extends over 15 amino acids. V lost 0 bases to trimming and J lost 4 bases; unmatched junction nucleotides: 4. The CDR3 sequence is CASSVASGRRETQYF. In DNA, the CDR3 is TGTGCCAGCAGCGTAGCCAGCGGGAGGCGAGAGACCCAGTACTTC.

This clonotype has just a few counts. CDR3 in amino acids: CASSYRSPDYNEQFF. CDR3 bases: TGTGCCAGCAGTTACCGCAGCCCCGATTACAATGAGCAGTTCTTC. This chain links TRBV6-2 or TRBV6-3 with TRBJ2-1; D gene unclear. CDR3 length equals 15 residues. Germline assignment: CDR1 MNHEY and CDR2 SVGEGT. The germline V and J ends were trimmed by 2 bases and 4 bases, with 12 bases remaining between them.

The V gene is TRBV3-1, the J gene TRBJ1-1; the D is unclear. Trimming left V 0 bases short and J 13 bases short, with 9 bases between. The germline gives CDR1 LGHDT, CDR2 YNNKEL (reference sequence). The CDR3 consists of 11 residues. CDR3 nucleotides: TGTGCCAGCAGCCAAGATCTCACTCGTTTCTTT. This codes for CASSQDLTRFF.

V usage is TRBV7-2 and J usage is TRBJ2-7, with D perhaps TRBD2 (6 bases). The germline V and J ends were trimmed by 1 base and 5 bases, with 12 bases remaining between them. The length of the CDR3 is 14 residues. Germline V gives CDR1 SGHTA, CDR2 FQGNSA. CDR3 DNA sequence: TGTGCCAGCAGCTTAGGGCGGGACTTCAACGAGCAGTACTTC. Translated, it gives CASSLGRDFNEQYF.

The chain links TRBV9 to TRBJ2-1; 7 positions agree with TRBD2. The V gene's germline CDR1 is SGDLS and CDR2 YYNGEE. J gave up 4 bases and V 2 bases, and 6 bases lay outside the gene matches. This CDR3 has 15 residues. For the CDR3, the DNA is TGTGCCAGCAGCGTCAGCGGGACTACTTACAATGAGCAGTTCTTC. It is translated as CASSVSGTTYNEQFF.

In nucleotides, the CDR3 is TGCAGTGCTAGGGGCCCCCGTGGTGCAGGGGTGAACACTGAAGCTTTCTTT. This codes for CSARGPRGAGVNTEAFF. The chain recombines TRBV20-1 with TRBJ1-1; possible D gene TRBD1, 6 bases. The CDR3 covers 17 residues. Germline V gene data show CDR1 as DFQATT and CDR2 as SNEGSKA (reference sequence). V dropped 3 bases and J dropped 0 bases, with 20 bases sitting between them.

This CDR3 is CAIKNGRADTQYF. CDR3 coding DNA: TGTGCCATCAAGAACGGGAGGGCAGATACGCAGTATTTT. This chain connects TRBV10-3 to TRBJ2-3; 8 positions agree with TRBD2. Germline CDR1 and CDR2: ENHRY and SYGVKD. There are 13 residues in the CDR3. Trimming took 7 bases from V and 4 from J; bases not matched to a gene: 4.

The sample holds a few counts of this clonotype. The chain joins TRBV6-1 to TRBJ2-3; D may be TRBD1 or TRBD2 (5 bases each). There are 19 residues in the CDR3. The ends were cut back, 6 bases at V and 6 bases at J, with 31 bases in the middle. Germline CDR1 MNHNS, CDR2 SASEGT. CDR3 residues: CASRSLDGYGTALLDTQYF. DNA for the CDR3: TGTGCCAGCAGATCTCTGGACGGCTACGGGACGGCCTTGTTGGATACGCAGTATTTT.

This sequence joins TRBV5-1 and TRBJ1-1; D unclear. From germline, CDR1 is SGHRS and CDR2 YFSETQ. This CDR3 is 13 amino acids long. V shed 4 bases and J shed 5 bases, with 12 bases lying between them. The chain's CDR3 is CASSGDRWTEAFF. CDR3 bases: TGCGCCAGCAGCGGCGACCGTTGGACTGAAGCTTTCTTT. Using reference TRBV5-1 and TRBJ1-1 for the parts outside the CDR3, the full variable domain is KAGVTQTPRYLIKTRGQQVTLSCSPISGHRSVSWYQQTPGQGLQFLFEYFSETQRNKGNFPGRFSGRQFSNSRSEMNVSTLELGDSALYLCASSGDRWTEAFFGQGTRLTVV.